The clone carrying this TCR beta chain was seen a few times. This record belongs to a study of T cell repertoires in cytomegalovirus infection. TCRdb passed the reads through MiXCR, listing each CDR3 protein once. The sample holds around 740,000 distinct CDR3 sequences; about a third are singletons and the top ten take 2.5% to 3.5%. The V segment lost 3 bases and the J segment 5 bases; nucleotides outside the gene matches: 4. Germline assignment: CDR1 LNHDA and CDR2 SQIVND (reference sequence). CDR3 size: 15 residues. The TCR was taken from a human donor in good health (CMV status not recorded). Some clones in this sample may be carry-over from other donors' samples. This chain connects TRBV19 to TRBJ1-5, with 10 bases that match TRBD1. The sample comprised PBMCs. In nucleotides, the CDR3 is TGTGCCAGTAGTATCGGGACAGGGGTGGATCAGCCCCAGCATTTT. Protein sequence: CASSIGTGVDQPQHF. The full variable domain, with the rest looked up from reference TRBV19 and TRBJ1-5, is DGGITQSPKYLFRKEGQNVTLSCEQNLNHDAMYWYRQDPGQGLRLIYYSQIVNDFQKGDIAEGYSVSREKKESFPLTVTSAQKNPTAFYLCASSIGTGVDQPQHFGDGTRLSIL.